Shown below are 6 T cell receptor delta chains from a single sample sequenced in a study of human gamma delta and Vdelta1 T cells. Their antigens are not known. TCRdb re-called the PCR reads using CATT. The data hold some 13,000 delta-chain clones, with approximately 51% observed a single time. Source material: Vdelta1 gamma-delta T cells from blood grown in culture (DOT cells). All receptors come from a human donor in good health.

This clone occurred a few times. The rearrangement uses TRDV1 and TRDJ1; D could derive from TRDD2 or TRDD3 (8 bases each). Germline CDR1 is TSWWSYY and CDR2 is QGS. V was trimmed by 2 bases and J by 0 bases, leaving 25 bases between them. The CDR3 has 20 amino acids. The CDR3 loop is CALGEFTFLIWGSYTDKLIF. The CDR3 DNA sequence: TGTGCTCTTGGGGAATTTACCTTCCTAATCTGGGGGAGTTACACCGATAAACTCATCTTT.

The chain employs TRDV1 and TRDJ1, with 11 positions matching TRDD3. Germline assignment: CDR1 TSWWSYY and CDR2 QGS. This CDR3 region has 22 residues. V was pared by 4 bases and J by 2 bases, with 24 bases of the junction left unmatched. The CDR3 loop reads CALGVNPGLPHSGGYPTDKLIF. CDR3 bases: TGTGCTCTTGGGGTCAACCCCGGCCTTCCGCATTCTGGGGGATACCCTACCGATAAACTCATCTTT.

This chain connects TRDV1 to TRDJ1, with 8 positions matching TRDD3. The CDR3 is 15 amino acids. Looked up from germline, CDR1 is TSWWSYY and CDR2 is QGS. The trim removed 2 bases at V and 4 bases at J, leaving 6 bases unmatched. This CDR3 reads CALGEVLGENDKLIF. In nucleotides, the CDR3 is TGTGCTCTTGGGGAAGTTCTGGGGGAAAACGATAAACTCATCTTT.

This clone appeared a few times. The V and J genes are TRDV1 and TRDJ1; 8 positions match TRDD2. The CDR3 consists of 18 residues. V was clipped by 4 bases and J by 8 bases; unmatched bases: 21. Germline V lookup: CDR1 TSWWSYY, CDR2 QGS. CDR3 protein: CALGVLPKEPGGVKKLIF. DNA for the CDR3: TGTGCTCTTGGGGTCCTTCCTAAAGAGCCTGGAGGAGTAAAAAAACTCATCTTT.

The chain carries TRDV1 and TRDJ1; 9 bases fit TRDD3. Looked up from germline, CDR1 is TSWWSYY and CDR2 is QGS. V was clipped by 0 bases and J by 5 bases; unmatched bases: 10. The CDR3 length is 17 residues. The CDR3 protein is CALGELSPLGERDKLIF. Written as DNA, the CDR3 is TGTGCTCTTGGGGAACTTTCCCCACTGGGGGAGAGGGATAAACTCATCTTT.

The chain employs TRDV1 and TRDJ1, with 11 bases that match TRDD3. The germline CDR1 and CDR2 sequences are TSWWSYY and QGS. The CDR3 extends over 19 amino acids. V shed 0 bases and J 3 bases; nucleotides not matched to a gene: 12. CDR3 sequence reads: CALGELYFVHGGYADKLIF. The CDR3 nucleotides are TGTGCTCTTGGGGAACTATACTTCGTCCATGGGGGATACGCCGATAAACTCATCTTT.